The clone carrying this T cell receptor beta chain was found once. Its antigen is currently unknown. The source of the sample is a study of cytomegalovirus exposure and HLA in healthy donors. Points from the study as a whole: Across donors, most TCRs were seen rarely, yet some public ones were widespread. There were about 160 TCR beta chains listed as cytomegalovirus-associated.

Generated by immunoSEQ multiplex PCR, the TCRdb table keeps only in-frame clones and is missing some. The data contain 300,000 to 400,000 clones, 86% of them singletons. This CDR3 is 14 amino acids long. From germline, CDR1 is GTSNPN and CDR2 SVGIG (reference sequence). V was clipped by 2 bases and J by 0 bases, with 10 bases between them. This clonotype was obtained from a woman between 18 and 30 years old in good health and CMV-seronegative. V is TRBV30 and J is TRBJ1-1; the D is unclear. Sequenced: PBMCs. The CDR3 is CAWSLNRVNTEAFF. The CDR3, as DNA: TGTGCCTGGAGTCTTAACAGAGTGAACACTGAAGCTTTCTTT.